This T cell receptor beta chain was sequenced for a study of cytomegalovirus exposure and HLA in healthy donors. Whole-study context: As an earlier analysis found, roughly 180 million T cells yielded about 120 million unique TCR beta sequences. Notes on the study in general: As confirmed in vitro, a few CMV-associated chains were specific for CMV antigens. Later analysis suggested links between common viral pathogens and several top significant clusters.

On this clone itself: Its specificity is unknown.

V was pared by 6 bases and J by 0 bases, with 5 bases of the junction left unmatched. This CDR3 spans 15 amino acids. Germline CDR1 is KGHSH and CDR2 is LQKENI. Researchers ran the PCR with 60 Vbeta and 13 Jbeta primers. Assay used: immunoSEQ multiplex PCR; TCRdb lists only in-frame clones, some missing. The sample contains 150,000 or so clones, approximately 70% of which appear only once. This sequence was found in a woman between 18 and 30 years old in good health and CMV-seronegative. V usage is TRBV18 and J usage is TRBJ2-7, with 10 bases identical to TRBD2. What was sequenced was PBMCs. CDR3 sequence (DNA): TGTGCCAGCTCCCCTAGCGGGGGAACCTCCTACGAGCAGTACTTC. Residues: CASSPSGGTSYEQYF.